This TCR beta chain was obtained from a study of OX40 agonist ivuxolimab in advanced cancers. Trimming stripped 2 bases from V and 3 bases from J, with 5 bases between. CDR1 and CDR2 from the germline V gene are SGDLS and YYNGEE. The length of the CDR3 is 13 residues. Produced via immunoSEQ multiplex PCR; TCRdb's table is partial and in-frame only. The sample consists of 12,000 to 15,000 clones, about 76% of them appearing once. Peripheral blood came from all dose cohorts at three timepoints. This receptor was obtained from an adult with an advanced solid tumor such as melanoma, head and neck, liver or kidney cancer. The chain employs TRBV9 and TRBJ2-2, with D hard to call. The input for sequencing was CD4+ or CD8+ T cells sorted from blood, taken in a trial of the OX40 agonist ivuxolimab. In DNA, the CDR3 is TGTGCCAGCAGCGTCTATGACACCGGGGAGCTGTTTTTT. It is translated as CASSVYDTGELFF.